The present entry profiles one T cell receptor (beta chain) with its context. Its specificity is unknown. Germline CDR1 SGHRS, CDR2 YFSETQ. The CDR3 extends over 15 amino acids. Per CD8+ T cell subset, triplicate sorts of some 300,000 cells each were done. These data originate in a study of CXCR3-negative and CXCR3-positive naive CD8 T cells. Overall study results and limits: Researchers reported similar TRBV-TRBJ usage in naive CXCR3-negative and CXCR3-positive cells, though memory differed. Whereas both naive subsets had comparably high diversity, memory CD8+ cells had much lower diversity. The authors found comparable surface CD5 between naive subsets and inferred TCR strength from TRB CDR3 properties. Comparison of naive cells showed more hydrophobic TRB CDR3s in CXCR3-positive than in CXCR3-negative naive cells.

The method, 5' RACE with UMI labels, was used to prepare the TRB cDNA libraries. One entry per CDR3 protein, without DNA, is what TCRdb gives after re-calling the 5' RACE reads. The sample's table shows about 130,000 distinct CDR3 sequences. The sequence derives from a human donor in good health. Some clones in this sample may be carry-over from other donors' samples. The chain combines TRBV5-1 with TRBJ2-1; absent DNA, TCRdb's TRBD2 call cannot be checked. Material: naive CXCR3+ CD8+ T cells from blood. Sample subset: CD45RO-CCR7+CD27+CD95- naive CD8+ T cells expressing CXCR3 (TNR3+). This CDR3 reads CASKVTAGGQNEQFF.